This T cell receptor beta chain was sequenced during a study of shared clonotypes between healthy human individuals. The repertoire was sequenced with immunoSEQ multiplex PCR; TCRdb's copy has only in-frame clones and lacks some. In the table there are some 2.1 million clones, roughly 94% of which are singletons. This CDR3 is built from 13 residues. The trim removed 6 bases at V and 2 bases at J, leaving 3 bases unmatched. CDR1 SNHLY and CDR2 FYNNEI come from the germline V gene. As to this clone: The antigen remains unidentified.

Overall study findings and caveats: When compared with the clonotypes that were shared by all four sorted-subset donors, the non-shared clonotypes turned out to have lower generation probabilities.

Naive CD45RA+ and memory CD45RA-negative subsets were split from CD4+ cells. V usage is TRBV2 and J usage is TRBJ2-7; 8 nucleotides align to TRBD2. Sequenced material: naive CD4+ T cells sorted from blood. Subset noted: CD45RA+ positively selected. This receptor was taken from a young man in good health. The CDR3 coding sequence is TGTGCCAGCAGGGTGACTAGCGCCTACGAGCAGTACTTC. Translated, it gives CASRVTSAYEQYF.